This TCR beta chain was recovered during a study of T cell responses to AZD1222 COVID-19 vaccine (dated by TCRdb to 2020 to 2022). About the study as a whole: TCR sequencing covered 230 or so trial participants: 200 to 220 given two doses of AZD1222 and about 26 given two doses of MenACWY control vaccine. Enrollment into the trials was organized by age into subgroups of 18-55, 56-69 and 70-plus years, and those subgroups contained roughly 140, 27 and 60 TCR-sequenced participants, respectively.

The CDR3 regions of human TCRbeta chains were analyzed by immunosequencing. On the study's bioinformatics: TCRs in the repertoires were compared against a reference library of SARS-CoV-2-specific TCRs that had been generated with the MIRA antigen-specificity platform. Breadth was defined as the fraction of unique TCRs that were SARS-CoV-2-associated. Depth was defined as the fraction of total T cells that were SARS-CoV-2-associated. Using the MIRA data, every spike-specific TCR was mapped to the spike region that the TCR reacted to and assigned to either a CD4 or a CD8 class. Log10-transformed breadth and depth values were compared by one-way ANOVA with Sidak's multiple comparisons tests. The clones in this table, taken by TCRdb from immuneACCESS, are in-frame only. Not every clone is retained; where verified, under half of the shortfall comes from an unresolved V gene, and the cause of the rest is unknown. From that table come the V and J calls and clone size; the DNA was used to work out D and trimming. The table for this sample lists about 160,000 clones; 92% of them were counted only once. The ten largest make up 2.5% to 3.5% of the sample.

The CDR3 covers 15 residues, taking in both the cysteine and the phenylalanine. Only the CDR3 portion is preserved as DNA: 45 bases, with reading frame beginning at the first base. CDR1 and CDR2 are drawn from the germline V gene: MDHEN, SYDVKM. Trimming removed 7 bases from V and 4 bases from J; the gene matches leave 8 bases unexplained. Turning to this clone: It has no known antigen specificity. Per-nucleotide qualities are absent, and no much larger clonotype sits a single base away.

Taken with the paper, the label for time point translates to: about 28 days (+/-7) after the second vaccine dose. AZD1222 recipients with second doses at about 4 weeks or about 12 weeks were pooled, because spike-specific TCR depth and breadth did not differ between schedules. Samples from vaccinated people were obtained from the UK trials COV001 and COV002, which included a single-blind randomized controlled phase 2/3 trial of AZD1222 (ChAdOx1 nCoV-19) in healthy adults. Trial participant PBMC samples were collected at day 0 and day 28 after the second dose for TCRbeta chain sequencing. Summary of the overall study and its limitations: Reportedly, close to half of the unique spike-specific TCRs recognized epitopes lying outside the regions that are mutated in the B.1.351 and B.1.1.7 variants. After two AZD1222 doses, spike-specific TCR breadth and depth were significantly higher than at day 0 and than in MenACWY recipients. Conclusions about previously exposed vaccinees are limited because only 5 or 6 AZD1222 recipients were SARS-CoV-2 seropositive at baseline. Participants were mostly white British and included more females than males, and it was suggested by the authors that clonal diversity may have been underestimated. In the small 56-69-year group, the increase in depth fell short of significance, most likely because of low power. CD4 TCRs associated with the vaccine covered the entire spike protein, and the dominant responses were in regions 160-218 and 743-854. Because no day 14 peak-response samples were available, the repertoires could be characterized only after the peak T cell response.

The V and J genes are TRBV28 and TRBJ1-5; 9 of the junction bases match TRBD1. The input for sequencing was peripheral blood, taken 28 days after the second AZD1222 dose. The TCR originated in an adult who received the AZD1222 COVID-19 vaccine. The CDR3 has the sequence CASNPGQGPNQPQHF. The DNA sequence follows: TGTGCCAGCAACCCGGGACAGGGCCCAAATCAGCCCCAGCATTTT.